Following are 27 T cell receptor beta chains from one sample sequenced in a study of beta chain features in type 1 diabetes. Findings and limits, study-wide: Across all four CD4+ subsets, people with type 1 diabetes showed modestly shorter TCRB CDR3s.

The study reverse transcribed the entire isolated RNA, so it sequenced expressed TCRB transcripts. Only in-frame clones appear in the TCRdb table, and some are missing; sequencing was by immunoSEQ multiplex PCR. The sample lists approximately 600,000 clones, over 10% occurring once. Which antigens these TCRs recognize remains unknown. The sequenced sample was naive CD4+ T cells from blood. Receptors originate from a man aged 25-45 years with type 1 diabetes.

In DNA form, the CDR3 reads TGTGCCAGCAGCAGAGGGACAGGGGGCGTCTACAATGAGCAGTTCTTC. It encodes CASSRGTGGVYNEQFF. V gene TRBV5-6 combines with J gene TRBJ2-1; TRBD1 aligns across 12 bases. Germline CDR1 and CDR2: SGHDT and YYEEEE. The CDR3 covers 16 residues. The J segment lost 3 bases and the V segment lost 4 bases, leaving 5 bases of the junction unmatched.

This clone showed up just a few times. Other DNA sequences from this sample encode an identical CDR3 as well. The V gene is TRBV2, the J gene TRBJ1-5; D might be TRBD1 (6 bases). V was clipped by 6 bases and J by 1 base, with 10 bases between them. CDR1 is SNHLY, CDR2 FYNNEI, per germline. The CDR3 runs 14 residues. The CDR3 sequence: CASSAGVSNQPQHF. The CDR3, as DNA: TGTGCCAGCAGCGCAGGGGTGAGCAATCAGCCCCAGCATTTT.

The chain couples TRBV2 to TRBJ1-3, with D unclear. V was shortened by 4 bases and J by 1 base, with 8 bases between the two germline ends. CDR3 length equals 14 residues. Germline V gene data show CDR1 as SNHLY and CDR2 as FYNNEI. This CDR3 reads CASSAEISGNTIYF. CDR3 DNA sequence: TGTGCCAGCAGTGCAGAGATTTCTGGAAACACCATATATTTT.

This clone was observed a handful of times. This chain connects TRBV7-8 to TRBJ2-1; 14 nucleotides match TRBD2. The CDR3 has 16 amino acids. V trimming: 5 bases; J trimming: 6 bases; junction bases outside the gene matches: 6. Per the germline V gene, CDR1 is SGHVS and CDR2 is FQNEAQ. The CDR3 sequence: CASSPGLAGDVNEQFF. The CDR3 DNA is TGTGCCAGCAGCCCGGGACTAGCGGGGGATGTCAATGAGCAGTTCTTC.

This clone was counted only a few times. The rearrangement links TRBV5-4 to TRBJ2-2; D possibly corresponds to TRBD2 (5 bases). Germline CDR1 is SGHNT and CDR2 is YYREEE (reference sequence). CDR3 length: 13 amino acids. Trimming cost V 5 bases and J 6 bases, with 11 bases left between them. The CDR3 DNA sequence: TGTGCCAGCAGTTCCGGGATCGCCGGGGAGCTGTTTTTT. Encoded protein: CASSSGIAGELFF.

The J gene is TRBJ2-3, the V gene TRBV6-5; D gene unclear. Germline CDR1 reads MNHEY; CDR2 reads SVGAGI. V was trimmed by 6 bases and J by 2 bases, leaving 3 bases between them. This CDR3 spans 11 amino acids. The CDR3 is CASRDTDTQYF. DNA of the CDR3: TGTGCCAGCAGGGACACAGATACGCAGTATTTT.

CDR3 sequence: CASSQEGLSGISYNEQFF. The CDR3 coding sequence is TGCGCCAGCAGCCAAGAGGGGCTTTCGGGGATTTCCTACAATGAGCAGTTCTTC. This chain joins TRBV4-1 and TRBJ2-1; either TRBD1 or TRBD2 may fit D (5 bases each). CDR1 is MGHRA and CDR2 is YSYEKL in the germline V gene. V was clipped by 0 bases and J by 1 base, with 16 bases between them. This CDR3 region has 18 residues.

Here the CDR3 DNA reads TGTGCCAGCAGCCAGGGACAGCTCTATGGCTACACCTTC. Translated: CASSQGQLYGYTF. The chain carries TRBV28 and TRBJ1-2, with 7 bases identical to TRBD1. Germline assignment: CDR1 MDHEN and CDR2 SYDVKM. The CDR3 sequence is 13 residues long. Unmatched junction bases numbered 5, after V lost 6 bases and J lost 4 bases.

This clone was found a few times. The V and J genes are TRBV29-1 and TRBJ2-6; no reliable D call. This CDR3 region has 13 residues. Trimming left V 7 bases short and J 2 bases short, with 9 bases between. The germline V gene encodes CDR1 SQVTM and CDR2 ANQGSEA. The CDR3 coding sequence is TGCAGCGCCCAGGCAGCTGGGGCCAACGTCCTGACTTTC. Translated: CSAQAAGANVLTF.

The rearrangement uses TRBV5-1 and TRBJ1-1, with 7 bases lining up with TRBD1. After removal of 4 bases from V and 0 bases from J, the junction contained 3 bases not matched to a gene. CDR1 and CDR2 (germline): SGHRS, YFSETQ. The CDR3 is 14 amino acids. DNA of the CDR3: TGCGCCAGCAGCCAACAGGGGTTGAACACTGAAGCTTTCTTT. This translates into CASSQQGLNTEAFF.

This clone has more than one count but fewer than ten. V is TRBV7-9 and J is TRBJ2-5; TRBD1 matches at 8 bases. The CDR3 loop spans 17 amino acids. Per germline, CDR1 SEHNR and CDR2 FQNEAQ (reference sequence). V shed 5 bases, J shed 5 bases, and the junction held 16 bases outside the gene matches. The CDR3 reads CASSPPIRQGLRETQYF. In DNA form, the CDR3 reads TGTGCCAGCAGCCCCCCTATCAGACAGGGGTTGAGGGAGACCCAGTACTTC.

This clone appeared a few times. This chain connects TRBV4-2 to TRBJ2-2; D ambiguous. In germline, CDR1 is LGHNA, CDR2 YNFKEQ. Trimming removed 1 base from V and 5 bases from J, with 5 bases in between. This CDR3 comprises 13 residues. The CDR3 DNA reads as TGTGCCAGCAGCCAAGTTACTACCGGGGAGCTGTTTTTT. Translated, it gives CASSQVTTGELFF.

This clone was seen more than once but under ten times. The same CDR3 can be traced to other DNA sequences in this sample. J is TRBJ1-5 and V is TRBV19; 7 bases are a match to TRBD1. Germline lookup yields CDR1 LNHDA and CDR2 SQIVND (reference sequence). The CDR3 consists of 15 residues. V shed 3 bases, J shed 3 bases, and the junction held 5 bases outside the gene matches. CDR3 coding DNA: TGTGCCAGTAGTATTGGGACAGCAAACAATCAGCCCCAGCATTTT. It specifies CASSIGTANNQPQHF.

This clone was recorded a few times. The chain couples TRBV7-8 to TRBJ2-1, with D possibly being TRBD1 (5 bases). With 3 bases removed from V and 5 bases from J, the gap between germline ends came to 8 bases. CDR3 length equals 13 residues. Germline V gives CDR1 SGHVS, CDR2 FQNEAQ. The CDR3 spells CASSLSRDNEQFF. CDR3 bases: TGTGCCAGCAGCTTGTCCAGGGACAATGAGCAGTTCTTC.

Notes on this clone: The same CDR3 can be traced to other DNA sequences in this sample. The chain is built from TRBV5-1 and TRBJ1-1; D might be TRBD1 (6 bases). The CDR3 is made up of 14 amino acids. Germline V CDR1 and CDR2: SGHRS, YFSETQ. V lost 1 base and J lost 1, with 8 bases in between. The CDR3 region is CASSLRGQNTEAFF. The CDR3, as DNA: TGCGCCAGCAGCTTGAGGGGACAGAACACTGAAGCTTTCTTT.

This chain links TRBV27 with TRBJ1-2; D perhaps matches TRBD1 (5 bases). Germline V lookup: CDR1 MNHEY, CDR2 SMNVEV (reference sequence). The V gene lost 6 bases and the J gene lost 5 bases, with 13 bases spanning the gap. The CDR3 sequence is 13 residues long. CDR3: CASREQDEYGYTF. CDR3 bases: TGTGCCAGCAGGGAACAGGATGAGTATGGCTACACCTTC.

The chain carries TRBV14 and TRBJ2-1, with D possibly matching TRBD2 (5 bases). V lost 1 base, J lost 7 bases, and 14 bases lay in between. The CDR3 has 15 amino acids. From germline, CDR1 is SGHDN and CDR2 FVKESK. Here the CDR3 reads CASSQVNAPGNEQFF. CDR3 nucleotides: TGTGCCAGCAGCCAAGTGAATGCCCCGGGGAATGAGCAGTTCTTC.

This chain connects TRBV18 to TRBJ2-1, with 8 bases lining up with TRBD2. V trimming: 0 bases; J trimming: 5 bases; junction bases outside the gene matches: 6. Per germline, CDR1 KGHSH and CDR2 LQKENI. The CDR3 consists of 16 residues. The CDR3, as DNA: TGTGCCAGCTCACCACCGACGGGGGGGCTGGACAATGAGCAGTTCTTC. Translation gives CASSPPTGGLDNEQFF.

In the case of this clone: This sample also contains other DNA sequences that code for the same CDR3. The chain recombines TRBV7-2 with TRBJ1-5; tentatively, D is TRBD1 (5 bases). Trimming pared 3 bases from V and 1 base from J, leaving 7 bases between. This CDR3 is built from 14 residues. Germline assignment: CDR1 SGHTA and CDR2 FQGNSA. The CDR3 nucleotides read TGTGCCAGCAGCTTGGGACGGAGCAATCAGCCCCAGCATTTT. Its translation: CASSLGRSNQPQHF.

The table lists this clone with a few counts. The chain recombines TRBV30 with TRBJ2-5; TRBD2 matches 12 bases. With V trimmed by 4 bases and J by 2 bases, 11 bases remained unmatched. The CDR3 length is 17 residues. The germline V gene has CDR1 GTSNPN and CDR2 SVGIG (reference sequence). The CDR3 protein is CAWTRLAGVSPQETQYF. The CDR3, as DNA: TGTGCCTGGACAAGACTAGCGGGGGTATCCCCACAAGAGACCCAGTACTTC. Using reference TRBV30 and TRBJ2-5 for the parts outside the CDR3, the full variable domain is SQTIHQWPATLVQPVGSPLSLECTVEGTSNPNLYWYRQAAGRGLQLLFYSVGIGQISSEVPQNLSASRPQDRQFILSSKKLLLSDSGFYLCAWTRLAGVSPQETQYFGPGTRLLVL.

J is TRBJ1-1 and V is TRBV13; D unclear. V was trimmed by 1 base and J by 7 bases, leaving 10 bases between them. The CDR3 contains 13 residues. Germline assignment: CDR1 PRHDT and CDR2 FYEKMQ (reference sequence). The CDR3 is CASSLDVAGEAFF. The CDR3 nucleotides read TGTGCCAGCAGCTTAGATGTGGCAGGTGAAGCTTTCTTT.

This clone was seen a handful of times. The chain carries TRBV4-3 and TRBJ1-5; D uncertain. The CDR3 loop spans 14 amino acids. Looked up from germline, CDR1 is LGHNA and CDR2 is YSLEER. V was shortened by 0 bases and J by 5 bases, with 8 bases between the two germline ends. The CDR3 is CASSQDFRDQPQHF. CDR3 nucleotides: TGCGCCAGCAGCCAAGATTTTCGGGATCAGCCCCAGCATTTT.

The CDR3 DNA is TGTGCCAGCGGACCGGGGCAGCATCTTGTAGGGACTGAAGCTTTCTTT. It yields the protein CASGPGQHLVGTEAFF. The V gene is TRBV9, the J gene TRBJ1-1, with a tentative D call TRBD1 (5 bases). V shed 7 bases and J shed 5 bases, with 24 bases lying between them. The germline gives CDR1 SGDLS, CDR2 YYNGEE. CDR3 size: 16 residues.

This chain uses TRBV7-9 with TRBJ2-7; TRBD2 matches at 8 bases. J lost 3 bases, V lost 3 bases, and 7 bases had no gene match. There are 15 residues in the CDR3. Germline V gene data show CDR1 as SEHNR and CDR2 as FQNEAQ (reference sequence). CDR3 in DNA: TGTGCCAGCAGCTTTGGGCGGGGGGCCCTCTACGAGCAGTACTTC. Translated: CASSFGRGALYEQYF.

The rearrangement links TRBV7-6 to TRBJ1-4, with D unresolved. The CDR3 contains 16 residues. Trimming pared 5 bases from V and 0 bases from J, leaving 13 bases between. Germline V gene data show CDR1 as SGHVS and CDR2 as FNYEAQ. The chain's CDR3 is CASSPLLISTNEKLFF. For the CDR3, the DNA is TGTGCCAGCAGCCCCCTCCTTATCTCAACTAATGAAAAACTGTTTTTT.

A few counts support this clone. This chain joins TRBV6-6 and TRBJ2-1; TRBD2 might be the D (6 bases). V lost 5 bases, J lost 0 bases, and 11 bases lay in between. The CDR3 contains 15 residues. CDR1 and CDR2 from the germline V gene are MNHNY and SVGAGI (reference sequence). The CDR3 coding sequence is TGTGCCAGCAGTCGGGACGGGAGCTCCTACAATGAGCAGTTCTTC. Its protein product is CASSRDGSSYNEQFF.

DNA for the CDR3: TGCGCCAGCAGCCGGCCGGGACGGAATAATTCACCCCTCCACTTT. Its protein is CASSRPGRNNSPLHF. The chain joins TRBV5-1 to TRBJ1-6, with TRBD1 as a possible D gene (5 bases). Germline values: CDR1 SGHRS, CDR2 YFSETQ. CDR3 length equals 15 residues. V was shortened by 4 bases and J by 5 bases, with 13 bases between the two germline ends.